This TCR beta chain is drawn from a study of cytomegalovirus exposure and HLA in healthy donors. V lost 7 bases, J lost 4 bases, and 11 bases stayed unmatched. CDR3 length: 15 amino acids. Germline V gene data show CDR1 as SGHRS and CDR2 as YFSETQ. 13 Jbeta primers and 60 Vbeta primers were used for the PCR. Some clones are missing from TCRdb's copy, which holds only in-frame ones; the method was immunoSEQ multiplex PCR. This table has under 200,000 clones, 75% to 85% appearing once. This clonotype was sampled from a woman younger than 30 in good health and CMV-seronegative. J is TRBJ2-5 and V is TRBV5-1; 9 bases are shared with TRBD1. Sequencing was done on a sample of PBMCs. Here the CDR3 DNA reads TGCGCCAGCCGCTCACAACAGGGGGCTTTAGAGACCCAGTACTTC. This encodes CASRSQQGALETQYF.